Below are 4 T cell receptor beta chains sequenced from a single sample in a study of OX40 agonist ivuxolimab in advanced cancers. Here immunoSEQ multiplex PCR was the method, and the copy in TCRdb shows in-frame clones only, minus some. Of around 79,000 clones listed, 75% to 95% are singletons. The sequenced sample was CD4+ or CD8+ T cells sorted from blood, obtained in a trial of the OX40 agonist ivuxolimab. The receptor set was obtained from an adult with an advanced solid tumor such as melanoma, head and neck, liver or kidney cancer.

This sequence joins TRBV20-1 and TRBJ2-7; D perhaps matches TRBD1 (5 bases). CDR3 length: 11 amino acids. CDR1 and CDR2 from the germline V gene are DFQATT and SNEGSKA (reference sequence). Between the trimmed V and J ends, which lost 7 bases and 2 bases, there was a span of 9 bases. CDR3 nucleotides: TGCAGTGAAAGGGGTGCCTACGAGCAGTACTTC. Protein product: CSERGAYEQYF.

This rearrangement joins TRBV29-1 to TRBJ1-2; tentatively, D is TRBD1 (5 bases). V was shortened by 4 bases and J by 5 bases, with 11 bases between the two germline ends. There are 12 residues in the CDR3. CDR1 SQVTM and CDR2 ANQGSEA come from the germline V gene. CDR3 nucleotide sequence: TGCAGCGTTGGAGGGGACGGTTATGGCTACACCTTC. Encoded protein: CSVGGDGYGYTF.

This chain links TRBV5-4 with TRBJ2-7; D may be TRBD1 or TRBD2 (5 bases each). Germline V gives CDR1 SGHNT, CDR2 YYREEE (reference sequence). This CDR3 has 15 residues. Trimming removed 0 bases from V and 0 bases from J, with 10 bases in between. The CDR3 here is CASSLDRRNSYEQYF. As DNA, the CDR3 is TGTGCCAGCAGCTTGGACAGGAGGAACTCCTACGAGCAGTACTTC. Full variable domain (missing parts from reference TRBV5-4 and TRBJ2-7): ETGVTQSPTHLIKTRGQQVTLRCSSQSGHNTVSWYQQALGQGPQFIFQYYREEENGRGNFPPRFSGLQFPNYSSELNVNALELDDSALYLCASSLDRRNSYEQYFGPGTRLTVT.

This clone was seen only once. The chain carries TRBV6-1 and TRBJ1-4; 9 bases line up with TRBD1. With V trimmed by 9 bases and J by 8 bases, 10 bases remained unmatched. Germline V gene lookup returns CDR1 MNHNS and CDR2 SASEGT. This CDR3 contains 14 residues. The chain's CDR3 is CASERGQGGEKLFF. In DNA form, the CDR3 reads TGTGCCAGTGAGAGGGGACAGGGTGGGGAAAAACTGTTTTTT.